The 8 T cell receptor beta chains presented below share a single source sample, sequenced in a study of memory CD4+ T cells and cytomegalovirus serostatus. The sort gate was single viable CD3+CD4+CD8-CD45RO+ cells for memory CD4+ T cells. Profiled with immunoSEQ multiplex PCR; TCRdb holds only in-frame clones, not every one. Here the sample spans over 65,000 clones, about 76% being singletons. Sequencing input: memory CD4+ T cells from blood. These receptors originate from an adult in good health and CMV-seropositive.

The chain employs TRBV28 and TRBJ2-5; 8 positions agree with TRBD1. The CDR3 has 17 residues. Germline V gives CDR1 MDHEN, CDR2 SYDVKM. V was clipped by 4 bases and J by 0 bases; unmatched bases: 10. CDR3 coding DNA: TGTGCCAGCAGTTCCCCGGGACAGGCGACGTACCAAGAGACCCAGTACTTC. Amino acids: CASSSPGQATYQETQYF.

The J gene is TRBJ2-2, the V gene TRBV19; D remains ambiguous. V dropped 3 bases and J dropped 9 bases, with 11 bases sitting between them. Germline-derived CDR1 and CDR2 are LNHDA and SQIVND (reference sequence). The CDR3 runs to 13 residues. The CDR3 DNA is TGTGCCAGTAGTATGGCTCCCCGCCGGGAGCTGTTTTTT. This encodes CASSMAPRRELFF.

The CDR3 DNA sequence: TGTGCCTGGAGTGGCGGGTACAACACTGAAGCTTTCTTT. Its translation is CAWSGGYNTEAFF. V is TRBV30 and J is TRBJ1-1, with no clear D. CDR1 and CDR2 (germline): GTSNPN, SVGIG (reference sequence). The V end was cut by 1 base, the J end by 2 bases, with 8 bases between. The CDR3 runs to 13 residues.

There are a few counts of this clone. The DNA for the CDR3 is TGTGCCAGCAGCGTGACAGCAACTAATGAAAAACTGTTTTTT. Encoded protein: CASSVTATNEKLFF. The chain recombines TRBV9 with TRBJ1-4; D is perhaps TRBD1 (5 bases). V was trimmed by 2 bases and J by 0 bases, leaving 5 bases between them. The CDR3 has 14 amino acids. Germline-derived CDR1 and CDR2 are SGDLS and YYNGEE.

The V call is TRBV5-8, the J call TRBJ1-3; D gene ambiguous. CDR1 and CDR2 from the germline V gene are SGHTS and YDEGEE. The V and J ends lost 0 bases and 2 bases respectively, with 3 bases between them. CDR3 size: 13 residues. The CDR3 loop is CASSLDTGNTIYF. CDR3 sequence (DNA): TGTGCCAGCAGCTTGGACACTGGAAACACCATATATTTT.

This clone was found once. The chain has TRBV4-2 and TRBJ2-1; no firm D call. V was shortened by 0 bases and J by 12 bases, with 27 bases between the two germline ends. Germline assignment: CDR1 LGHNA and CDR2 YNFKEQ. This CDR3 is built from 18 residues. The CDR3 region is CASSQDIEPPSLANPQFF. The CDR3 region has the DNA TGTGCCAGCAGCCAAGATATCGAACCCCCCTCGCTCGCAAACCCGCAGTTCTTC.

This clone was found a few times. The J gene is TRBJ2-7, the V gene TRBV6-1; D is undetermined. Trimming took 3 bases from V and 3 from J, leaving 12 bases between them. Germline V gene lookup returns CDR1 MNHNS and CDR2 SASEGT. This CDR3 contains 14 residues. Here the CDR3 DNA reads TGTGCCAGCAGTGACCGTAACAGCAACTACGAGCAGTACTTC. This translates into CASSDRNSNYEQYF.

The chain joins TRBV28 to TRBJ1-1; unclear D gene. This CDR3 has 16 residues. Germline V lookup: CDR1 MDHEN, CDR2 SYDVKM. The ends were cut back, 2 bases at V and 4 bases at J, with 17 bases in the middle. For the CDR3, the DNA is TGTGCCAGCAGTTTACCGGGGAACCACATGGCCACTGAAGCTTTCTTT. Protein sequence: CASSLPGNHMATEAFF.